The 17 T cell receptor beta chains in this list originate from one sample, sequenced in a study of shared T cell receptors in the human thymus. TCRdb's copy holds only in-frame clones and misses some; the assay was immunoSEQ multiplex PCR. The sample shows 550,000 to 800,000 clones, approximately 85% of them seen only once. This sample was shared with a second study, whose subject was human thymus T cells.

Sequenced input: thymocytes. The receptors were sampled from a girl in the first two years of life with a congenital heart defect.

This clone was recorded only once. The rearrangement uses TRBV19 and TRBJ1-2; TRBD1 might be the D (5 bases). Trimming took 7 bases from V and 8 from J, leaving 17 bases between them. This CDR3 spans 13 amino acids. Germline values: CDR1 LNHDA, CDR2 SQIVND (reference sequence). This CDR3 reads CASKLRRGQGYTF. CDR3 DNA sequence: TGTGCCAGTAAACTACGTAGGGGTCAAGGCTACACCTTC. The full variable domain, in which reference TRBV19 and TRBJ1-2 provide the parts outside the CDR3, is DGGITQSPKYLFRKEGQNVTLSCEQNLNHDAMYWYRQDPGQGLRLIYYSQIVNDFQKGDIAEGYSVSREKKESFPLTVTSAQKNPTAFYLCASKLRRGQGYTFGSGTRLTVV.

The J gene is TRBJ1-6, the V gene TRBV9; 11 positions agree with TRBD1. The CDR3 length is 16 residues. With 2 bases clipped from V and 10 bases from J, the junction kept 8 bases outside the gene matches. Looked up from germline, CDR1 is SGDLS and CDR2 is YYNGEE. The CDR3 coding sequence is TGTGCCAGCAGCGTTACATCGGGACAGGGGGTCTCACCCCTCCACTTT. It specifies CASSVTSGQGVSPLHF.

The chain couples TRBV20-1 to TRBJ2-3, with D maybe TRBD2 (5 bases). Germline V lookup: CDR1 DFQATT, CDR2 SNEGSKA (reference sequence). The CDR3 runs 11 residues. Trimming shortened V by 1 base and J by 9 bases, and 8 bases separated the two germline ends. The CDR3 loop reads CSARVRGTQYF. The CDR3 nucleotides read TGCAGTGCTAGAGTGCGCGGGACGCAGTATTTT.

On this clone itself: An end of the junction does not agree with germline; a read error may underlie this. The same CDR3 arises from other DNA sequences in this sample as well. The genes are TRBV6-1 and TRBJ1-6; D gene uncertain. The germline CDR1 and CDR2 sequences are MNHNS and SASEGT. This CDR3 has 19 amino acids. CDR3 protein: CASSEERAARLPYNSPLHF. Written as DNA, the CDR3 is TGTGCCAGCAGTGAAGAGAGGGCGGCTAGGCTCCCCTATAATTCCCCCCTCCACTTT.

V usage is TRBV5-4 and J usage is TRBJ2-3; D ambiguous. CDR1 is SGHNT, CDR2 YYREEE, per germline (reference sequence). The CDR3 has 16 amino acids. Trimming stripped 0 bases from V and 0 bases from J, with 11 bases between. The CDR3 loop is CASSLVSARSTDTQYF. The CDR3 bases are TGTGCCAGCAGCTTGGTGTCCGCGAGAAGCACAGATACGCAGTATTTT.

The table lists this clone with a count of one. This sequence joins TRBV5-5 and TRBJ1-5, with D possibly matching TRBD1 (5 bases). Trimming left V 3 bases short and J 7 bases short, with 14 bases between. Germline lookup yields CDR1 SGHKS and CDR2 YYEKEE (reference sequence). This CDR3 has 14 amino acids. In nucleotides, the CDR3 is TGTGCCAGCAGCTGGGGAACGGGGGGGCAGCCCCAGCATTTT. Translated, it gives CASSWGTGGQPQHF.

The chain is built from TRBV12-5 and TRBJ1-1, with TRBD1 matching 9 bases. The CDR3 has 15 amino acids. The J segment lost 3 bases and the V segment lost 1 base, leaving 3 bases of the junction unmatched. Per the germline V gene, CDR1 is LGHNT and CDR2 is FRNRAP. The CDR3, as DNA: TGTGCTAGTGGTTTGGAACAGGGGGCAGACACTGAAGCTTTCTTT. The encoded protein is CASGLEQGADTEAFF.

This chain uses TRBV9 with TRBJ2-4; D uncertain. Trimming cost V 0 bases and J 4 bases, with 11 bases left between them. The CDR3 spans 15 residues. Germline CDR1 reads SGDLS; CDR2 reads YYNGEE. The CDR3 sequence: CASSVVPGLKNIQYF. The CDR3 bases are TGTGCCAGCAGCGTAGTACCCGGGTTGAAAAACATTCAGTACTTC.

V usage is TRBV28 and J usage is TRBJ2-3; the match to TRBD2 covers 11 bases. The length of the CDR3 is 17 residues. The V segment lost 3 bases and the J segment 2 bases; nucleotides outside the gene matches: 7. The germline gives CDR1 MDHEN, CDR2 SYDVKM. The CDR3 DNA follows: TGTGCCAGCAGTTTCCGAACTAGCGGGGGCATCACAGATACGCAGTATTTT. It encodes CASSFRTSGGITDTQYF.

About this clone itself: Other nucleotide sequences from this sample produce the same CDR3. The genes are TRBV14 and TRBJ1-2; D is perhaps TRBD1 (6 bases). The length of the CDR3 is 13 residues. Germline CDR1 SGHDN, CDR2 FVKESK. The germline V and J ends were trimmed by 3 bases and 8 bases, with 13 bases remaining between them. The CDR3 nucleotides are TGTGCCAGCAGCCATAGGGGGGGCAGCGGCTACACCTTC. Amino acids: CASSHRGGSGYTF.

In DNA, the CDR3 is TGTGCCAGCAGCTTGACAGTCCGGAACACTGAAGCTTTCTTT. It codes for CASSLTVRNTEAFF. The chain carries TRBV5-5 and TRBJ1-1; D call uncertain. The V end lost 1 base, the J end lost 1 base, and 8 bases lay between the germline ends. From germline, CDR1 is SGHKS and CDR2 YYEKEE (reference sequence). This CDR3 has 14 amino acids.

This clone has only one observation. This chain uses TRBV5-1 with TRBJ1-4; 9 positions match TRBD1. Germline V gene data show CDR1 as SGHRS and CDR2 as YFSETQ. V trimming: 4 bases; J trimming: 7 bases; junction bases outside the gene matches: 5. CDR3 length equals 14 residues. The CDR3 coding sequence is TGCGCCAGCAGCGAGACAGGGGGGGCTGAAAAACTGTTTTTT. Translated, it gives CASSETGGAEKLFF. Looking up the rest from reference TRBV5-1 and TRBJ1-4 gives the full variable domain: KAGVTQTPRYLIKTRGQQVTLSCSPISGHRSVSWYQQTPGQGLQFLFEYFSETQRNKGNFPGRFSGRQFSNSRSEMNVSTLELGDSALYLCASSETGGAEKLFFGSGTQLSVL.

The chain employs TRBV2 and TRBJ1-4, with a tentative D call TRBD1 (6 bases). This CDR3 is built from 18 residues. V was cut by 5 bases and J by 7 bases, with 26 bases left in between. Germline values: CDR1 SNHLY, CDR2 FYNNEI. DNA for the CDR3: TGTGCCAGCAGTAAATATACAGGGTGGGTGGTTGATTGTGAAAAACTGTTTTTT. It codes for CASSKYTGWVVDCEKLFF.

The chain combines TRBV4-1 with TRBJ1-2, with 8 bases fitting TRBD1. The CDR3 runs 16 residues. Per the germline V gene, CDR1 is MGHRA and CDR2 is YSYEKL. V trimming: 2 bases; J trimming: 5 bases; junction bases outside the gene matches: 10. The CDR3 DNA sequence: TGCGCCAGCAGCCAAAAAAAGGGACAGGATTCATATGGCTACACCTTC. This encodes CASSQKKGQDSYGYTF.

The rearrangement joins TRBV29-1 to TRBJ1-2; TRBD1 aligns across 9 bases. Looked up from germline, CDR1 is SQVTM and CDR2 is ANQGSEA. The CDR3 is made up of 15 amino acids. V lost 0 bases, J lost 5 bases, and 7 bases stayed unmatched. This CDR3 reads CSVEDRDREDYGYTF. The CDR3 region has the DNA TGCAGCGTTGAAGACCGGGACAGGGAAGATTATGGCTACACCTTC.

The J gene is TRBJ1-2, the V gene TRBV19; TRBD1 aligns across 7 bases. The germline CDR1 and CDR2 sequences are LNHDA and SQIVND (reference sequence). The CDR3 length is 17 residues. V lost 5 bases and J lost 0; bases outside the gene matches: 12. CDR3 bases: TGTGCCAGTAGTCCAATCCAGGGGGAGTGGGCTAACTATGGCTACACCTTC. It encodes CASSPIQGEWANYGYTF.

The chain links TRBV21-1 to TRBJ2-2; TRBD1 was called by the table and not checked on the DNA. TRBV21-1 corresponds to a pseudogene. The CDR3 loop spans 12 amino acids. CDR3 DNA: TGTGCCAGCAGCAATGGGCCCGGGGAGCTGTTTTTT. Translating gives CASSNGPGELFF.